The rows below give T cell receptor beta chains drawn from one sample of a study of response to subunit inactivated influenza vaccine. One entry per CDR3 protein, called by TCRdb with MiXCR from the RT-PCR reads. The sample yields about 830,000 distinct CDR3 sequences, 15% to 20% seen once. The sample here was PBMCs from blood, taken 4 to 6 days after vaccination. The receptors come from a man aged 45-65 years who received an inactivated influenza vaccine. CDR3s include the opening cysteine and the closing phenylalanine or tryptophan. A D gene is named only where the DNA matches it firmly. Expanded clones get a size class; other rows say once, few or many, or leave the size out.

D | J | size | V | DNA | CDR3
. | TRBJ1-6 | . | TRBV12-3/TRBV12-4 | TGTGCCAGCAGTTTAAGGACAATCGGCAGAGGGGGTCCACCCCTCCACTTT | CASSLRTIGRGGPPLHF
. | TRBJ1-2 | many | TRBV4-2 | TGTGCCAGCAGCCAAGTTCAGCAGGCGGCTTCTAACTATGGCTACACCTTC | CASSQVQQAASNYGYTF
TRBD2 | TRBJ2-4 | . | TRBV7-2 | TGTGCCAGCAGCCTAACACTAGCGGGGCAAAACATTCAGTACTTC | CASSLTLAGQNIQYF
. | TRBJ2-1 | many | TRBV6-2/TRBV6-3 | TGTGCCAGCAGTTACTCGTCTGACGGCTCCTACAATGAGCAGTTCTTC | CASSYSSDGSYNEQFF
TRBD2 | TRBJ2-1 | . | TRBV7-2 | TGTGCCAGCAGCTCCGGGGGGGCCTCATTCAATGAGCAGTTCTTC | CASSSGGASFNEQFF
. | TRBJ1-2 | . | TRBV6-1 | TGTGCCAGCAGTCAAACTACAGGGAGCTATGGCTACACCTTC | CASSQTTGSYGYTF
. | TRBJ1-1 | many | TRBV20-1 | TGCAGTGCTAGACGGATAAGGGGGAACACTGAAGCTTTCTTT | CSARRIRGNTEAFF
. | TRBJ2-1 | . | TRBV6-2/TRBV6-3 | TGTGCCAGCAGTAAGCATTCCGATCCCACCACCTATGAGCAGTTCTTC | CASSKHSDPTTYEQFF
. | TRBJ2-1 | few | TRBV6-2/TRBV6-3 | TGTGCCAGCAGTTACGGGGCTAGCGTTTACAATGAGCAGTTCTTC | CASSYGASVYNEQFF
. | TRBJ1-2 | . | TRBV5-1 | TGCGCCAGCAGCTTGGATCAGGCGAACTATGGCTACACCTTC | CASSLDQANYGYTF
. | TRBJ2-7 | few | TRBV4-3 | TGCGCCAGCAGCCAAGGGAATGTGGCCTACGAGCAGTACTTC | CASSQGNVAYEQYF
. | TRBJ2-1 | . | TRBV7-2 | TGTGCCAGCAGTTTCACACTCCCGGACTACCCGCAGCAGTTCTTC | CASSFTLPDYPQQFF
. | TRBJ1-3 | . | TRBV29-1 | TGCAGCGTTAAGCCTGGGGACTCCGGAAGCACCATATATTTT | CSVKPGDSGSTIYF
. | TRBJ2-7 | . | TRBV6-2/TRBV6-3 | TGTGCCAGCAGTTATCCCGGAACTTCCTACGAGCAGTACTTC | CASSYPGTSYEQYF
. | TRBJ1-1 | . | TRBV5-1 | TGCGCCAGCAGCTTAGGTGCCAGGGGTGGAACTGAAGCTTTCTTT | CASSLGARGGTEAFF
TRBD2 | TRBJ2-3 | . | TRBV12-3/TRBV12-4 | TGTGCCAGCAGTTTCAGTGGGACTAGCTTTTCGGATACGCAGTATTTT | CASSFSGTSFSDTQYF
. | TRBJ2-1 | . | TRBV4-2 | TGTGCCAGCAGCCAGCCAGGACACAACAATGAGCAGTTCTTC | CASSQPGHNNEQFF
TRBD1 | TRBJ1-5 | few | TRBV28 | TGTGCCAGCATTGGGACAGGGGGATGGCAGCCCCAGCATTTT | CASIGTGGWQPQHF
. | TRBJ2-1 | many | TRBV20-1 | TGCAGTGCTGGGGGGGCAGGACAGGGCTCTGAGCAGTTCTTC | CSAGGAGQGSEQFF
. | TRBJ2-4 | . | TRBV5-5 | TGTGCCAGCAGCACGGTCCCAGGTAAAAACATTCAGTACTTC | CASSTVPGKNIQYF
TRBD1 | TRBJ2-7 | . | TRBV5-1 | TGCGCCAGCAAAAACCGACAGGGTGGCGAGCAGTACTTC | CASKNRQGGEQYF
. | TRBJ2-5 | . | TRBV7-2 | TGTGCCAGCAGCTCTCACGGGACTCTGTACCAAGAGACCCAGTACTTC | CASSSHGTLYQETQYF
. | TRBJ2-3 | few | TRBV20-1 | TGCAGTGCTAGACAGGGAAACACAGATACGCAGTATTTT | CSARQGNTDTQYF
TRBD2 | TRBJ2-5 | . | TRBV15 | TGTGCCACCAGCAGAGGGGCTAGCGGCGAAAAAGAGACCCAGTACTTC | CATSRGASGEKETQYF
TRBD2 | TRBJ2-4 | few | TRBV7-8 | TGTGCCAGCAGCCAGAGGGGACTAGGGGCAAACATTCAGTACTTC | CASSQRGLGANIQYF
. | TRBJ2-5 | few | TRBV12-3/TRBV12-4 | TGTGCCAGCAGTTTAGTGACGGGAAGCGAGACCCAGTACTTC | CASSLVTGSETQYF
TRBD2 | TRBJ2-5 | . | TRBV7-8 | TGTGCCAGCAGCCCTTGGGGTAGCGGGGTTCAAGAGACCCAGTACTTC | CASSPWGSGVQETQYF
. | TRBJ2-1 | . | TRBV12-3/TRBV12-4 | TGTGCCAGCAGTTTATTTGGCTCGGGCAATGAGCAGTTCTTC | CASSLFGSGNEQFF
TRBD2 | TRBJ2-2 | once | TRBV11-1 | TGTGCCAGCATGGTCGGGAGGACTACGCTGAGTATCACCGGGGAGCTGTTTTTT | CASMVGRTTLSITGELFF
. | TRBJ1-2 | . | TRBV14 | TGTGCCAGCAGCCAAGGTGGCGGCAGGGGATTTTATGGCTACACCTTC | CASSQGGGRGFYGYTF
. | TRBJ1-5 | many | TRBV2 | TGTGCCAGCAGTCAGACCGGGAAAGCAAGCAATCAGCCCCAGCATTTT | CASSQTGKASNQPQHF
. | TRBJ1-5 | many | TRBV20-1 | TGCAGTGCTCGAGAAGGAGGGAGCGGGCAGCCCCAGCATTTT | CSAREGGSGQPQHF
TRBD2 | TRBJ2-7 | few | TRBV11-2 | TGTGCCAGCAGCTTAGGGCGACTAGCGGCATACGAGCAGTACTTC | CASSLGRLAAYEQYF
TRBD2 | TRBJ2-1 | . | TRBV3-1 | TGTGCCAGCAGCCACCTGGGACTAGGCAATGAGCAGTTCTTC | CASSHLGLGNEQFF
. | TRBJ1-1 | once | TRBV20-1 | TGCTGTGCTAGAGATCCCACTGTGATGAACACTGAAGCTTTCTTT | CCARDPTVMNTEAFF
TRBD1 | TRBJ2-1 | . | TRBV5-1 | TGCGCCAGCAGCTTTGGACAGGGCCATTACAATGAGCAGTTCTTC | CASSFGQGHYNEQFF
TRBD1 | TRBJ2-1 | many | TRBV5-1 | TGCGCCAGCAGGCCCGGACAGGCAGGTGGCTACAATGAGCAGTTCTTC | CASRPGQAGGYNEQFF